A single sample is the source of the 26 T cell receptor beta chains below, sequenced in a study of T cells in localized non-small cell lung cancer. TCRdb's copy holds only in-frame clones and misses some; the assay was immunoSEQ multiplex PCR. The data show more than 45,000 clones, with approximately 80% seen just once and roughly 17% held by the top ten. This sample comprised peripheral blood, obtained before any cancer treatment. These receptor sequences come from a man aged 35-75 years with stage I squamous cell lung carcinoma.

This chain connects TRBV5-6 to TRBJ2-4; D gene uncertain. This CDR3 region has 14 residues. Germline CDR1 SGHDT, CDR2 YYEEEE. V was clipped by 0 bases and J by 8 bases, with 12 bases between them. CDR3 protein: CASSLGRTPDIQYF. DNA of the CDR3: TGTGCCAGCAGCTTGGGACGCACCCCGGACATTCAGTACTTC.

The chain carries TRBV7-3 and TRBJ1-1; 7 positions match TRBD1. The CDR3 sequence is 13 residues long. Germline V lookup: CDR1 SGHTA, CDR2 FQGTGA. After removal of 5 bases from V and 4 bases from J, the junction contained 4 bases not matched to a gene. CDR3 sequence reads: CASSIQGSTEAFF. In DNA, the CDR3 is TGTGCCAGCAGCATACAGGGGAGCACTGAAGCTTTCTTT.

This chain connects TRBV5-1 to TRBJ2-5; D may be TRBD1 or TRBD2 (6 bases each). Trimming removed 0 bases from V and 5 bases from J, with 14 bases in between. CDR1 is SGHRS, CDR2 YFSETQ, per germline. The CDR3 covers 15 residues. The CDR3, as DNA: TGCGCCAGCAGCTTGGCCGGGGGCCCCTTGGAGACCCAGTACTTC. It encodes CASSLAGGPLETQYF.

The gene calls are TRBV9 and TRBJ1-1; no clear D gene. CDR3 length equals 14 residues. Germline CDR1 SGDLS, CDR2 YYNGEE. The V and J ends lost 4 bases and 0 bases respectively, with 10 bases between them. CDR3 in DNA: TGTGCCAGCAGCAAGGGAGGGATGAACACTGAAGCTTTCTTT. Translating gives CASSKGGMNTEAFF.

The chain recombines TRBV28 with TRBJ1-1; 9 nucleotides agree with TRBD1. CDR1 MDHEN and CDR2 SYDVKM come from the germline V gene. The CDR3 is 14 residues long. V was clipped by 4 bases and J by 7 bases; unmatched bases: 7. The CDR3 DNA follows: TGTGCCAGCAGTTCTACAGGGGGCCGCAATGAAGCTTTCTTT. As protein: CASSSTGGRNEAFF.

J is TRBJ2-1 and V is TRBV19; a possible D gene is TRBD1 (6 bases). Germline-derived CDR1 and CDR2 are LNHDA and SQIVND (reference sequence). Trimming pared 9 bases from V and 8 bases from J, leaving 23 bases between. The CDR3 runs 15 residues. CDR3 nucleotides: TGTGCCAGCCGGGACATCGCCCGTTTCGGTTATGAGCAGTTCTTC. This encodes CASRDIARFGYEQFF.

V usage is TRBV7-3 and J usage is TRBJ1-1; no clear D gene. Germline V gives CDR1 SGHTA, CDR2 FQGTGA. This CDR3 is 13 amino acids long. Between the trimmed V and J ends, which lost 4 bases and 10 bases, there was a span of 16 bases. The CDR3 is CASSSGLGEGAFF. The CDR3 coding sequence is TGTGCCAGCAGCTCAGGACTCGGAGAAGGAGCTTTCTTT. Filled out from reference TRBV7-3 and TRBJ1-1, the complete variable domain reads GAGVSQTPSNKVTEKGKYVELRCDPISGHTALYWYRQSLGQGPEFLIYFQGTGAADDSGLPNDRFFAVRPEGSVSTLKIQRTERGDSAVYLCASSSGLGEGAFFGQGTRLTVV.

The genes are TRBV23-1 and TRBJ1-4; TRBD1 matches at 9 bases. TRBV23-1 is recorded as an ORF, its role being uncertain. The V segment lost 11 bases and the J segment 6 bases; nucleotides outside the gene matches: 7. The CDR3 loop spans 13 amino acids. Here the CDR3 reads CAPVGDRDEKLFF. DNA of the CDR3: TGCGCCCCTGTGGGGGACAGGGATGAAAAACTGTTTTTT.

The chain recombines TRBV9 with TRBJ1-4; a possible D gene is TRBD1 (5 bases). The V gene lost 0 bases and the J gene lost 0 bases, with 12 bases spanning the gap. The CDR3 is 17 amino acids. Germline V lookup: CDR1 SGDLS, CDR2 YYNGEE. As DNA, the CDR3 is TGTGCCAGCAGCGTAGGGCAGGGATTTGCAACTAATGAAAAACTGTTTTTT. It yields the protein CASSVGQGFATNEKLFF.

J is TRBJ1-4 and V is TRBV5-1; D gene ambiguous. The V and J ends lost 3 bases and 11 bases respectively, with 23 bases between them. This CDR3 spans 16 amino acids. Germline lookup yields CDR1 SGHRS and CDR2 YFSETQ. The CDR3, as DNA: TGCGCCAGCAGCTCACTCCCGACGGAAGATAATTGGAAACTGTTTTTT. Its protein product is CASSSLPTEDNWKLFF.

V and J are TRBV7-2 and TRBJ1-2; 12 bases are shared with TRBD1. The CDR3 covers 16 residues. After removal of 2 bases from V and 7 bases from J, the junction contained 8 bases not matched to a gene. CDR1 SGHTA and CDR2 FQGNSA come from the germline V gene. The CDR3 sequence is CASSLMPGQGASGYTF. CDR3 DNA sequence: TGTGCCAGCAGCTTAATGCCGGGACAGGGGGCGTCTGGCTACACCTTC.

This clone was detected only once. The genes are TRBV19 and TRBJ2-1; TRBD1 might be the D (5 bases). Germline assignment: CDR1 LNHDA and CDR2 SQIVND (reference sequence). The CDR3 is 15 amino acids. Trimming removed 6 bases at V and 1 base at J, with 13 bases between. Here the CDR3 DNA reads TGTGCCAGTAGCCCCCTTCAGGGATCCTACAATGAGCAGTTCTTC. It translates to CASSPLQGSYNEQFF.

The chain couples TRBV6-6 to TRBJ1-2; D possibly corresponds to TRBD1 (5 bases). Germline CDR1 and CDR2: MNHNY and SVGAGI (reference sequence). CDR3 length equals 15 residues. Trimming cost V 6 bases and J 8 bases, with 22 bases left between them. The CDR3 spells CASSDERGRGEGYTF. The CDR3 nucleotides are TGTGCCAGCAGCGACGAGAGGGGCCGGGGAGAGGGCTACACCTTC.

V is TRBV15 and J is TRBJ2-3, with TRBD1 matching 9 bases. The CDR3 is 16 amino acids. J gave up 2 bases and V 4 bases, and 7 bases lay outside the gene matches. In germline, CDR1 is LNHNV, CDR2 YYDKDF (reference sequence). DNA of the CDR3: TGTGCCACCAGCATGTTCCGGGACAGGGTCACAGATACGCAGTATTTT. Protein: CATSMFRDRVTDTQYF.

V gene TRBV7-8 combines with J gene TRBJ2-7, with D tentatively TRBD1 or TRBD2 (8 bases each). V was shortened by 5 bases and J by 2 bases, with 34 bases between the two germline ends. The length of the CDR3 is 21 residues. Germline loops: CDR1 SGHVS, CDR2 FQNEAQ. CDR3 sequence: CASSPRGRLAGPRRGTYEQYF. The DNA for the CDR3 is TGTGCCAGCAGCCCCAGGGGGCGCTTAGCGGGGCCCCGCCGGGGGACCTACGAGCAGTACTTC.

This sequence joins TRBV5-1 and TRBJ1-2, with TRBD1 as a possible D gene (5 bases). Germline loops: CDR1 SGHRS, CDR2 YFSETQ. The ends were cut back, 4 bases at V and 4 bases at J, with 23 bases in the middle. The CDR3 length is 17 residues. The CDR3 DNA reads TGCGCCAGCAGCCCTCAGAACAGGCACACCCGCTCCTATGGCTACACCTTC. Amino acids: CASSPQNRHTRSYGYTF.

This chain joins TRBV28 and TRBJ2-7; TRBD2 agrees at 13 bases. The V gene's germline CDR1 is MDHEN and CDR2 SYDVKM. Unmatched junction bases numbered 11, after V lost 3 bases and J lost 3 bases. The CDR3 consists of 18 residues. The CDR3 is CASSFPRRGTSGIYEQYF. The CDR3 coding sequence is TGTGCCAGCAGTTTCCCAAGGCGGGGGACTAGCGGGATCTACGAGCAGTACTTC. The full variable domain, completed using reference TRBV28 and TRBJ2-7, is DVKVTQSSRYLVKRTGEKVFLECVQDMDHENMFWYRQDPGLGLRLIYFSYDVKMKEKGDIPEGYSVSREKKERFSLILESASTNQTSMYLCASSFPRRGTSGIYEQYFGPGTRLTVT.

The chain couples TRBV7-2 to TRBJ2-1; 8 positions match TRBD2. V trimming: 2 bases; J trimming: 5 bases; junction bases outside the gene matches: 5. In germline, CDR1 is SGHTA, CDR2 FQGNSA. The CDR3 consists of 15 residues. The DNA of the CDR3 is TGTGCCAGCAGCTTATACGGGAGGGGCCACAATGAGCAGTTCTTC. Protein product: CASSLYGRGHNEQFF.

This chain joins TRBV18 and TRBJ1-4; D is possibly TRBD1 (6 bases). CDR1 is KGHSH and CDR2 is LQKENI in the germline V gene. The CDR3 is made up of 16 amino acids. V gave up 3 bases and J gave up 8 bases, with 19 bases separating them. The CDR3 region has the DNA TGTGCCAGCTCACCGCTCGGACAGATTTTCTTGGAAAAACTGTTTTTT. This gives the protein CASSPLGQIFLEKLFF. The full variable domain, its missing parts supplied by reference TRBV18 and TRBJ1-4, is NAGVMQNPRHLVRRRGQEARLRCSPMKGHSHVYWYRQLPEEGLKFMVYLQKENIIDESGMPKERFSAEFPKEGPSILRIQQVVRGDSAAYFCASSPLGQIFLEKLFFGSGTQLSVL.

V usage is TRBV11-3 and J usage is TRBJ2-7, with 10 bases that match TRBD1. Germline V gene data show CDR1 as SGHNT and CDR2 as YENEEA. This CDR3 spans 15 amino acids. V lost 5 bases and J lost 4; bases outside the gene matches: 8. This CDR3 is CASSLGGTGAYEQYF. The CDR3, as DNA: TGTGCCAGCAGCCTCGGAGGGACAGGGGCATACGAGCAGTACTTC.

This clone occurred a few times. The V call is TRBV5-3, the J call TRBJ2-7; D remains unclear. TRBV5-3 qualifies as an ORF whose function is uncertain. The CDR3 has 14 residues. V gave up 4 bases and J gave up 3 bases, with 14 bases separating them. Here the CDR3 DNA reads TGTGCCAGAAGCGCCCCTCCCTGCGACTACGAGCAGTACTTC. This translates into CARSAPPCDYEQYF.

V usage is TRBV4-3 and J usage is TRBJ2-2, with D maybe TRBD2 (5 bases). The CDR3 loop spans 14 amino acids. V dropped 2 bases and J dropped 6 bases, with 10 bases sitting between them. Germline CDR1 LGHNA, CDR2 YSLEER. The CDR3: CASSQWGVSGELFF. As DNA, the CDR3 is TGCGCCAGCAGCCAATGGGGAGTATCCGGGGAGCTGTTTTTT.

The chain couples TRBV2 to TRBJ2-7; D uncertain. The V end was cut by 1 base, the J end by 3 bases, with 1 base between. Germline CDR1 is SNHLY and CDR2 is FYNNEI. The CDR3 runs to 11 residues. The CDR3 reads CASSEVYEQYF. The CDR3 nucleotides read TGTGCCAGCAGTGAAGTCTACGAGCAGTACTTC. Based on the CDR3 plus reference TRBV2 and TRBJ2-7, the full variable domain is EPEVTQTPSHQVTQMGQEVILRCVPISNHLYFYWYRQILGQKVEFLVSFYNNEISEKSEIFDDQFSVERPDGSNFTLKIRSTKLEDSAMYFCASSEVYEQYFGPGTRLTVT.

The chain carries TRBV15 and TRBJ1-1; 7 bases match TRBD1. This CDR3 comprises 17 residues. Germline V gene lookup returns CDR1 LNHNV and CDR2 YYDKDF (reference sequence). The V gene end was trimmed by 5 bases and the J gene end by 5 bases; junction bases not matched to a gene: 17. The CDR3 nucleotides are TGTGCCACCAGCCCCTTAAAGGGACAGTTTGGGGGGACTGAAGCTTTCTTT. Protein: CATSPLKGQFGGTEAFF. Full variable domain (rest looked up from reference TRBV15 and TRBJ1-1): DAMVIQNPRYQVTQFGKPVTLSCSQTLNHNVMYWYQQKSSQAPKLLFHYYDKDFNNEADTPDNFQSRRPNTSFCFLDIRSPGLGDTAMYLCATSPLKGQFGGTEAFFGQGTRLTVV.

This clone was detected only once. The chain has TRBV5-1 and TRBJ2-1; 7 nucleotides agree with TRBD1. CDR1 is SGHRS and CDR2 is YFSETQ in the germline V gene. The V gene end was trimmed by 0 bases and the J gene end by 8 bases; junction bases not matched to a gene: 5. The CDR3 extends over 14 amino acids. CDR3 DNA sequence: TGCGCCAGCAGCTTGGGACAGGGTAACGATGAGCAGTTCTTC. Its translation is CASSLGQGNDEQFF.

This chain links TRBV6-1 with TRBJ2-1, with D possibly being TRBD2 (5 bases). Between the trimmed V and J ends, which lost 5 bases and 8 bases, there was a span of 10 bases. The V gene's germline CDR1 is MNHNS and CDR2 SASEGT. The CDR3 runs 12 residues. As DNA, the CDR3 is TGTGCCAGCAGTCTTAACGGGGATGAGCAGTTCTTC. Amino acid sequence: CASSLNGDEQFF.